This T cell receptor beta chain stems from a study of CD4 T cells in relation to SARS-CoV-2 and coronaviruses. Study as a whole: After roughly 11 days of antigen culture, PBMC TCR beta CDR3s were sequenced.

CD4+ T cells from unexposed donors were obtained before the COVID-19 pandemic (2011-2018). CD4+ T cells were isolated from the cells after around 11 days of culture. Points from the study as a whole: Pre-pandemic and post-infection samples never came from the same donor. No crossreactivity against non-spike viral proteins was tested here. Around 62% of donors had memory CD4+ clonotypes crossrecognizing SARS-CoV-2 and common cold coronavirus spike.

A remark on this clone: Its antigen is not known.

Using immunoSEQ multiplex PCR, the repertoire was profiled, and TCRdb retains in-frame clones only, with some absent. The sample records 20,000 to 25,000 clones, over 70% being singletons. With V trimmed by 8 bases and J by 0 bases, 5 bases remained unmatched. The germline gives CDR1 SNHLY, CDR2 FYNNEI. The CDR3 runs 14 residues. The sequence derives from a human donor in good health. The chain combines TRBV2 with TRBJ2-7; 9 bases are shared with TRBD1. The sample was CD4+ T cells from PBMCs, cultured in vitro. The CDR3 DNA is TGTGCCAGCTCGCGACAGGGGGTCTCCTACGAGCAGTACTTC. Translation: CASSRQGVSYEQYF.